Following are 9 T cell receptor beta chains from one sample sequenced in a study of PD-1 blockade in classical Hodgkin lymphoma. Every one of the patients relapsed after autologous stem cell transplantation (brentuximab vedotin exposure was variable). TCRdb's table, derived via immunoSEQ multiplex PCR, lists solely in-frame clones and lacks some. The data show 130,000 to 150,000 clones, with around four fifths seen just once and 9.2% held by the top ten. The sequenced sample was peripheral blood mononuclear cells (PBMCs), obtained before the second cycle of nivolumab. All receptors derive from a human donor with classical Hodgkin lymphoma.

The chain recombines TRBV7-9 with TRBJ1-1, with D maybe TRBD1 (5 bases). The CDR3 consists of 15 residues. The V end lost 7 bases, the J end lost 2 bases, and 17 bases lay between the germline ends. Germline V gene lookup returns CDR1 SEHNR and CDR2 FQNEAQ (reference sequence). This CDR3 reads CASTFTGRGNTEAFF. As DNA, the CDR3 is TGTGCCAGCACCTTCACCGGGAGGGGAAACACTGAAGCTTTCTTT.

The chain combines TRBV30 with TRBJ2-6; 8 positions match TRBD1. The CDR3 length is 17 residues. The junction had 9 bases not matched to a gene; V was cut back by 5 bases and J by 0 bases. CDR1 GTSNPN and CDR2 SVGIG come from the germline V gene (reference sequence). Here the CDR3 reads CAWVPGQGLSGANVLTF. In DNA form, the CDR3 reads TGTGCCTGGGTTCCCGGACAGGGACTCTCTGGGGCCAACGTCCTGACTTTC.

This clone came up a few times. In DNA form, the CDR3 reads TGTGCCAGCAGTTCCCCCGATTCGAAGAGTGGCTACACCTTC. Encoded protein: CASSSPDSKSGYTF. The rearrangement uses TRBV6-5 and TRBJ1-2; D call uncertain. The V end lost 4 bases, the J end lost 7 bases, and 16 bases lay between the germline ends. This CDR3 is 14 amino acids long. The germline V gene encodes CDR1 MNHEY and CDR2 SVGAGI.

This clone appeared once. The genes are TRBV30 and TRBJ2-7; possibly TRBD2 for D (5 bases). The germline gives CDR1 GTSNPN, CDR2 SVGIG (reference sequence). Trimming removed 5 bases at V and 4 bases at J, with 12 bases between. The CDR3 runs to 12 residues. CDR3 in amino acids: CAWGGLSYEQYF. In DNA form, the CDR3 reads TGTGCCTGGGGTGGACTGTCTTACGAGCAGTACTTC. The complete variable domain, with remaining parts taken from reference TRBV30 and TRBJ2-7, reads SQTIHQWPATLVQPVGSPLSLECTVEGTSNPNLYWYRQAAGRGLQLLFYSVGIGQISSEVPQNLSASRPQDRQFILSSKKLLLSDSGFYLCAWGGLSYEQYFGPGTRLTVT.

The chain uses TRBV14 and TRBJ2-7; 7 nucleotides agree with TRBD2. J gave up 3 bases and V 4 bases, and 12 bases lay outside the gene matches. This CDR3 contains 16 residues. The germline V gene encodes CDR1 SGHDN and CDR2 FVKESK. CDR3 sequence reads: CASSPHSAGVRYEQYF. CDR3 nucleotide sequence: TGTGCCAGCAGCCCACACTCCGCGGGGGTTCGCTACGAGCAGTACTTC.

The chain has TRBV7-9 and TRBJ2-3; D not certain. This CDR3 comprises 14 residues. V lost 5 bases and J 3 bases, leaving 12 bases between the germline ends. In germline, CDR1 is SEHNR, CDR2 FQNEAQ (reference sequence). This CDR3 is CASSPRTVTDTQYF. The CDR3 DNA reads as TGTGCCAGCAGCCCGAGGACGGTAACAGATACGCAGTATTTT.

This chain connects TRBV5-1 to TRBJ2-2; D may be TRBD1 (5 bases). The CDR3 has 16 residues. V lost 0 bases to trimming and J lost 0 bases, with 9 bases between them. Germline V CDR1 and CDR2: SGHRS, YFSETQ. CDR3 in amino acids: CASSLVQGSNTGELFF. The CDR3 region has the DNA TGCGCCAGCAGCTTGGTTCAGGGATCGAACACCGGGGAGCTGTTTTTT.

V usage is TRBV29-1 and J usage is TRBJ1-1; 8 nucleotides match TRBD1. Trimming removed 6 bases from V and 12 bases from J; junction bases left unmatched: 9. This CDR3 is built from 11 residues. CDR1 and CDR2 (germline): SQVTM, ANQGSEA. DNA of the CDR3: TGCAGCGTAGGACAGGGAAGGGTAACTTTCTTT. This sequence encodes CSVGQGRVTFF.

This clone was observed a single time. The V gene is TRBV28, the J gene TRBJ1-2; D gene unclear. Germline CDR1 reads MDHEN; CDR2 reads SYDVKM. The CDR3 spans 13 residues. V dropped 2 bases and J dropped 0 bases, with 4 bases sitting between them. The CDR3 DNA follows: TGTGCCAGCAGTTTAGAGGCTAACTATGGCTACACCTTC. It is translated as CASSLEANYGYTF.